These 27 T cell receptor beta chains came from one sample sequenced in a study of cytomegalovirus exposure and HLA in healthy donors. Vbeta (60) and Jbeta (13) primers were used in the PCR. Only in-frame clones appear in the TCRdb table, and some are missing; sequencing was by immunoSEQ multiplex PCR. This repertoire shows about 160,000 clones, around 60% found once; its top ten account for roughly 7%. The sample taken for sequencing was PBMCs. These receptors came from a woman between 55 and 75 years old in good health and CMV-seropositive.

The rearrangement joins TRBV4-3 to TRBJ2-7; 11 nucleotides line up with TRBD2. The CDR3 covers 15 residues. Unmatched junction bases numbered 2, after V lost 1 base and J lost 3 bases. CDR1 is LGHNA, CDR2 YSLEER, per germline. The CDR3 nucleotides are TGCGCCAGCAGCCAAGGACTAGCGGGGTACTACGAGCAGTACTTC. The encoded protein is CASSQGLAGYYEQYF.

CDR3 in amino acids: CASKNPGQKFDSNQPQHF. The CDR3 DNA reads as TGTGCCAGCAAAAACCCGGGACAAAAGTTTGATAGCAATCAGCCCCAGCATTTT. The chain uses TRBV6-4 and TRBJ1-5, with a weak D call TRBD1 (6 bases). Trimming took 7 bases from V and 0 from J, leaving 22 bases between them. The CDR3 consists of 18 residues. From germline, CDR1 is MRHNA and CDR2 SNTAGT.

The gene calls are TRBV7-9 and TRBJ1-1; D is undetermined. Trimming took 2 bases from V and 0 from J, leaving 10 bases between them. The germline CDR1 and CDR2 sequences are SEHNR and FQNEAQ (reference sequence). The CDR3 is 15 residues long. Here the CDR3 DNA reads TGTGCCAGCAGCTTAAGAGGTGGAATGAACACTGAAGCTTTCTTT. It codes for CASSLRGGMNTEAFF.

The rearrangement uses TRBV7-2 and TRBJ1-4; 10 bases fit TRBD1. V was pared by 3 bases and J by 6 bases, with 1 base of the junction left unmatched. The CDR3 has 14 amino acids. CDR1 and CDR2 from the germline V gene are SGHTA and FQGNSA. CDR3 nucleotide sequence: TGTGCCAGCAGCTTGGACAGGGGGGATGAAAAACTGTTTTTT. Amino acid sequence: CASSLDRGDEKLFF.

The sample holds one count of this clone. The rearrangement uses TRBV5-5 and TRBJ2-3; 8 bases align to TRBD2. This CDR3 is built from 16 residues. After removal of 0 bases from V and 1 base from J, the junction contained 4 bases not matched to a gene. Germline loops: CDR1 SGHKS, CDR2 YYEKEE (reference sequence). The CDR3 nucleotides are TGTGCCAGCAGCTTGGCGGGGACTAGGGGCACAGATACGCAGTATTTT. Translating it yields CASSLAGTRGTDTQYF.

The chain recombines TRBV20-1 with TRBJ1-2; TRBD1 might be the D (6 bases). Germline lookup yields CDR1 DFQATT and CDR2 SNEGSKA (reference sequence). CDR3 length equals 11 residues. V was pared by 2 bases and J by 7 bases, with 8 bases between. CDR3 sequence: CSARQGFGYTF. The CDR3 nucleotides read TGCAGTGCTAGACAGGGGTTTGGCTACACCTTC.

CDR3 in DNA: TGTGCCGGGACAGGGGGGAATTCACCCCTCCACTTT. The encoded protein is CAGTGGNSPLHF. This rearrangement joins TRBV11-3 to TRBJ1-6; the match to TRBD1 covers 11 bases. CDR1 is SGHNT, CDR2 YENEEA, per germline. The CDR3 runs to 12 residues. V was clipped by 11 bases and J by 7 bases; unmatched bases: 1.

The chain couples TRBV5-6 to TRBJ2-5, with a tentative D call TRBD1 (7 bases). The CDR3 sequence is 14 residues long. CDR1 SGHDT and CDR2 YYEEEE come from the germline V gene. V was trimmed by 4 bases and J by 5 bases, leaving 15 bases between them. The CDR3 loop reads CASSHRSGGETQYF. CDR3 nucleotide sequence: TGTGCCAGCAGCCATCGGTCAGGGGGGGAGACCCAGTACTTC.

CDR3 DNA: TGCGCCAGCTCAGGACAGGGTGGTTACAATGAGCAGTTCTTC. This gives the protein CASSGQGGYNEQFF. This rearrangement joins TRBV5-1 to TRBJ2-1; TRBD1 matches 8 bases. Germline CDR1 and CDR2: SGHRS and YFSETQ. This CDR3 contains 14 residues. J lost 4 bases, V lost 7 bases, and 7 bases had no gene match.

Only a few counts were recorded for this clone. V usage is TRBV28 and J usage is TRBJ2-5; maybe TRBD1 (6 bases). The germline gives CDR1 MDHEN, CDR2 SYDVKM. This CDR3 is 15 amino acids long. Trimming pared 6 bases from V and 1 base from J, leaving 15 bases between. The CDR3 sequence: CASRGWGHAQETQYF. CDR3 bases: TGTGCCAGCAGGGGATGGGGGCACGCCCAAGAGACCCAGTACTTC.

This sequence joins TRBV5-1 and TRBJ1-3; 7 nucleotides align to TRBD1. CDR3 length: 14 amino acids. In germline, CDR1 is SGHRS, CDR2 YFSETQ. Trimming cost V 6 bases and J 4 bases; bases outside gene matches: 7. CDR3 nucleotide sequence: TGCGCCAGCACCTCGACAGGGCTGGGAAACACCATATATTTT. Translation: CASTSTGLGNTIYF.

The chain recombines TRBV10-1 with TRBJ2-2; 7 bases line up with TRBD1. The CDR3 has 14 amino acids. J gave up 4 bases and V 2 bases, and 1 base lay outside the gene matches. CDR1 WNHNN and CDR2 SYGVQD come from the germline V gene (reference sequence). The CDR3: CASSEPGGTGELFF. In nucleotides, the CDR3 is TGCGCCAGCAGTGAGCCAGGGGGCACCGGGGAGCTGTTTTTT.

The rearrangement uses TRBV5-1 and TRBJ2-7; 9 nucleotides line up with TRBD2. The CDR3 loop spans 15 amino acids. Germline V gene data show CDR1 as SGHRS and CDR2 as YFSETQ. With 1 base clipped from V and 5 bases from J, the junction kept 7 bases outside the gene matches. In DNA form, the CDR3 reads TGCGCCAGCAGCTTGTTAGCGGGAGCAGCAAACGAGCAGTACTTC. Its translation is CASSLLAGAANEQYF.

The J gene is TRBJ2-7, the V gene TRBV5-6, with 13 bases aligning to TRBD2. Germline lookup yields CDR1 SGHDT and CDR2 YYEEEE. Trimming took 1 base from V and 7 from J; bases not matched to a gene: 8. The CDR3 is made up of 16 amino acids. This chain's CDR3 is CASSLSLLAGGGEQYF. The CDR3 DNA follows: TGTGCCAGCAGCTTGTCCCTACTAGCGGGAGGGGGTGAGCAGTACTTC. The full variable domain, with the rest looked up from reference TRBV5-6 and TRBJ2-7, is DAGVTQSPTHLIKTRGQQVTLRCSPKSGHDTVSWYQQALGQGPQFIFQYYEEEERQRGNFPDRFSGHQFPNYSSELNVNALLLGDSALYLCASSLSLLAGGGEQYFGPGTRLTVT.

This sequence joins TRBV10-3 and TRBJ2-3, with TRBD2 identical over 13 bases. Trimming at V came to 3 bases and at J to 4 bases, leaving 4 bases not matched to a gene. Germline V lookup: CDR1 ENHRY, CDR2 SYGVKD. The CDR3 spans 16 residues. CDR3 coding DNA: TGTGCCATCAGTGAACTTGGACTAGCGGGAGCAGATACGCAGTATTTT. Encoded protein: CAISELGLAGADTQYF.

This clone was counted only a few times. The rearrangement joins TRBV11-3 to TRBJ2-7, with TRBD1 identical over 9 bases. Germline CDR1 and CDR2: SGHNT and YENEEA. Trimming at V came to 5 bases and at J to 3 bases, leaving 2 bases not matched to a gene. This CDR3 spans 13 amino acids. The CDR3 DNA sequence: TGTGCCAGCAGCCAGGGACAGGGCTACGAGCAGTACTTC. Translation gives CASSQGQGYEQYF.

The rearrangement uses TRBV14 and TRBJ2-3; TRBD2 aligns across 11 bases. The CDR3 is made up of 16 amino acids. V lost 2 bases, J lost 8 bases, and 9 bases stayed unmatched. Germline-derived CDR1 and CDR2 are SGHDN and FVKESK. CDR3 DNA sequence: TGTGCCAGCAGCCAAAGGTCTAGCGGGAGGACGGGTACGCAGTATTTT. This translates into CASSQRSSGRTGTQYF.

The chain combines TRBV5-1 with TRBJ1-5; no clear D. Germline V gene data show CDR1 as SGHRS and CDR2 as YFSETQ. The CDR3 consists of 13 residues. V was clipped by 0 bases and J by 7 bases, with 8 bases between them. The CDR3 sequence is CASSLEADQPQHF. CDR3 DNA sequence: TGCGCCAGCAGCTTGGAAGCGGACCAGCCCCAGCATTTT.

The DNA for the CDR3 is TGTGCCAGCAGCCCATCCCTTGGACTAGCGGAATACGAGCAGTACTTC. Its protein product is CASSPSLGLAEYEQYF. The rearrangement links TRBV27 to TRBJ2-7; TRBD2 matches 10 bases. Germline loops: CDR1 MNHEY, CDR2 SMNVEV (reference sequence). V dropped 6 bases and J dropped 4; count of bases not matched to a gene: 12. This CDR3 is 16 amino acids long.

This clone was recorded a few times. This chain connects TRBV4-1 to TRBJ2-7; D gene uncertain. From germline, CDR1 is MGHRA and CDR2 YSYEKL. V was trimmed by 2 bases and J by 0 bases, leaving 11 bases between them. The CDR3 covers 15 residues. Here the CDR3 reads CASSQLLYVSYEQYF. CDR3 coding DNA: TGCGCCAGCAGCCAACTTCTATACGTCTCCTACGAGCAGTACTTC.

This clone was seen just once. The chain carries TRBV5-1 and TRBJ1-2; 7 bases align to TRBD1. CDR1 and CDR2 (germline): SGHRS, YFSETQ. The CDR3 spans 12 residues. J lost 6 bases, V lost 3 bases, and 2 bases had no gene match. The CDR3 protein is CASSSTGNGYTF. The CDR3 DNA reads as TGCGCCAGCAGCTCGACAGGGAATGGCTACACCTTC.

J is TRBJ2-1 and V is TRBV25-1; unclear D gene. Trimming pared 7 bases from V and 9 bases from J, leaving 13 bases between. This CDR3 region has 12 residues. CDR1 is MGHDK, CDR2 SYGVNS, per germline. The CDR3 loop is CASTLNSVEQFF. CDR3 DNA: TGTGCCAGCACCTTGAACAGTGTTGAGCAGTTCTTC. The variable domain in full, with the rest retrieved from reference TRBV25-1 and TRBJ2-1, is EADIYQTPRYLVIGTGKKITLECSQTMGHDKMYWYQQDPGMELHLIHYSYGVNSTEKGDLSSESTVSRIRTEHFPLTLESARPSHTSQYLCASTLNSVEQFFGPGTRLTVL.

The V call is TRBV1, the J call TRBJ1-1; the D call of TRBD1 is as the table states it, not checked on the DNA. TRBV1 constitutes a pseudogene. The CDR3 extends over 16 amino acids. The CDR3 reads CTSSQEDGRGNTEAFF. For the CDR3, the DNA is TGCACCAGCAGCCAAGAGGACGGCAGGGGGAACACTGAAGCTTTCTTT.

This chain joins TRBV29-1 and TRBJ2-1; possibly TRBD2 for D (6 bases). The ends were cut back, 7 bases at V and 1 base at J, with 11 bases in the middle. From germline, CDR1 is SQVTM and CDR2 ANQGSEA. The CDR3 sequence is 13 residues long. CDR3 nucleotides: TGCAGCGGCACGGAGGGTTCCTACAATGAGCAGTTCTTC. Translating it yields CSGTEGSYNEQFF.

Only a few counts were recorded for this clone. Here the CDR3 reads CASSLRTVGDTEAFF. In DNA, the CDR3 is TGTGCCAGCAGCCTTCGGACAGTGGGAGACACTGAAGCTTTCTTT. The chain recombines TRBV5-6 with TRBJ1-1; the D gene is possibly TRBD1 (6 bases). Trimming removed 4 bases at V and 3 bases at J, with 16 bases between. The germline V gene has CDR1 SGHDT and CDR2 YYEEEE. The CDR3 is 15 residues long.

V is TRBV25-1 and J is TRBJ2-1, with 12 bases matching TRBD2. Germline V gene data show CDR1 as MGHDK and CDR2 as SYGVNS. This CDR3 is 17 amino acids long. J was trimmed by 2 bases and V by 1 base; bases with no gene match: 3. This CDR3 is CASSESRTSGTYNEQFF. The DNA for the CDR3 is TGTGCCAGCAGTGAATCCCGGACTAGCGGGACCTACAATGAGCAGTTCTTC.

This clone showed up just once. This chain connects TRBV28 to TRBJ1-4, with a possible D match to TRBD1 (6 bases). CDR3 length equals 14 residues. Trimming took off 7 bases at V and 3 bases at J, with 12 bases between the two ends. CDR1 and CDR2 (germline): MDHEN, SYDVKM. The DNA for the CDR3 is TGTGCCAGCAAAATTAGGACAGCTAATGAAAAACTGTTTTTT. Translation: CASKIRTANEKLFF. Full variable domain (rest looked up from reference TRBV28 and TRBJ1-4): DVKVTQSSRYLVKRTGEKVFLECVQDMDHENMFWYRQDPGLGLRLIYFSYDVKMKEKGDIPEGYSVSREKKERFSLILESASTNQTSMYLCASKIRTANEKLFFGSGTQLSVL.